Detailed here is one TCR beta chain. Its antigen is currently unknown. The same CDR3 is also encoded by other DNA sequences in this sample. The data derive from a study of cytomegalovirus exposure and HLA in healthy donors. Turning to the study itself: The 95 to 150 validation repertoires used the same platform as the roughly 670 first-cohort repertoires, a later analysis reported.

Study-level points and caveats: The dataset shows that most TCR sequences were rare, while some public TCRs occurred in many donors. Researchers counted around 150 TCR beta chains as cytomegalovirus-associated. Reports showed the classifier diagnosing cytomegalovirus status with high specificity and sensitivity.

TCRdb keeps only in-frame clones here, not all; method: immunoSEQ multiplex PCR. This table holds about 43,000 clones, roughly 92% found once. J gave up 5 bases and V 4 bases, and 8 bases lay outside the gene matches. CDR3 length: 17 residues. Germline lookup yields CDR1 SGHRS and CDR2 YFSETQ. This receptor was taken from a man aged 18-30 years in good health and CMV-seronegative. The sample consisted of PBMCs. This chain connects TRBV5-1 to TRBJ2-5, with 16 bases that match TRBD2. CDR3 sequence: CASSGGLAGGPPETQYF. DNA for the CDR3: TGCGCCAGCAGCGGGGGACTAGCGGGGGGGCCCCCGGAGACCCAGTACTTC.